This T cell receptor beta chain stems from a study of OX40 agonist ivuxolimab in advanced cancers. Germline CDR1 MNHNY, CDR2 SVGAGI (reference sequence). The V and J ends lost 6 bases and 2 bases respectively, with 7 bases between them. The CDR3 runs to 13 residues. Profiled with immunoSEQ multiplex PCR; TCRdb holds only in-frame clones, not every one. The data show roughly 70,000 clones, roughly 83% seen once. V gene TRBV6-6 combines with J gene TRBJ2-2; possible D gene TRBD1, 5 bases. This receptor was taken from an adult with an advanced solid tumor such as melanoma, head and neck, liver or kidney cancer. The sequenced sample was CD4+ or CD8+ T cells sorted from blood, obtained in a trial of the OX40 agonist ivuxolimab. This CDR3 is CASSQGNTGELFF. As DNA, the CDR3 is TGTGCCAGCAGCCAGGGAAACACCGGGGAGCTGTTTTTT.